This T cell receptor (beta chain) was sequenced for a study of T cell responses to AZD1222 COVID-19 vaccine. Findings of the study overall: Baseline testing showed seropositivity in only a handful of AZD1222 recipients. Spike was spanned by vaccine-associated CD4 TCRs, with dominance at 160-218 and 743-854. Scientists sampled the repertoires only once the peak T cell response had passed. Among the donors, most were white British and more were female, and clonal diversity was possibly underestimated.

With regard to this clone: Its antigen is unidentified.

Profiled with immunoSEQ multiplex PCR; TCRdb holds only in-frame clones, not every one. The sample holds around 130,000 clones, about 91% seen once. This clonotype originated in an adult in good health. Sequencing was performed on peripheral blood, taken on day 0 of AZD1222 vaccination.

The chain's CDR3 is CASSSLPGPNTF. The CDR3 region has the DNA TGTGCCAGTAGTTCCCTCCCGGGACCGAACACCTTC. The rearrangement uses TRBV19 and TRBJ1-2, with D tentatively TRBD1 (5 bases). V lost 5 bases, J lost 12 bases, and 16 bases lay in between. Germline lookup yields CDR1 LNHDA and CDR2 SQIVND (reference sequence). CDR3 length: 12 amino acids. The variable domain in full, with the rest retrieved from reference TRBV19 and TRBJ1-2, is DGGITQSPKYLFRKEGQNVTLSCEQNLNHDAMYWYRQDPGQGLRLIYYSQIVNDFQKGDIAEGYSVSREKKESFPLTVTSAQKNPTAFYLCASSSLPGPNTFGSGTRLTVV.